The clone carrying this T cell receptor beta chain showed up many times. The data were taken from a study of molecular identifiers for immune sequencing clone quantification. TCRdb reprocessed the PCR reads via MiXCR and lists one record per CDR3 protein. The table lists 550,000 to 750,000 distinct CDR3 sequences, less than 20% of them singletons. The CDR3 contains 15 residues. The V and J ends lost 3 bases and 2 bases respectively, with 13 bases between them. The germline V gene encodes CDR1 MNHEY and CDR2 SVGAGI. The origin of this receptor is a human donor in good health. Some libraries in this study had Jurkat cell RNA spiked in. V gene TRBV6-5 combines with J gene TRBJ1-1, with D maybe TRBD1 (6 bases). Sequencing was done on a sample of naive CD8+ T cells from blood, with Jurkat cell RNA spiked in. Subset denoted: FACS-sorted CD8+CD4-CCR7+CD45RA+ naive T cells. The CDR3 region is CASSYGSQGNTEAFF. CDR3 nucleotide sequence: TGTGCCAGCAGTTATGGGTCACAGGGTAACACTGAAGCTTTCTTT.